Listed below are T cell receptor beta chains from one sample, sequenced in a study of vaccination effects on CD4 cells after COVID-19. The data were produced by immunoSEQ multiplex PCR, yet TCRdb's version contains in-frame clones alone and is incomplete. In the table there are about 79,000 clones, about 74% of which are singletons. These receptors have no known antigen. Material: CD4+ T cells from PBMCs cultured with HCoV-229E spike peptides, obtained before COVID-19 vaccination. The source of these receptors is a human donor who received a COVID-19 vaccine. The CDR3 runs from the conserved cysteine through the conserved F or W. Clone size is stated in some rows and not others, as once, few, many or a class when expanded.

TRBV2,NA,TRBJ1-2,CASSPGTVSYGYTF
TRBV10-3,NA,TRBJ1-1,CAISGAGDTEAFF
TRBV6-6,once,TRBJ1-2,CASSYRLTGTDYGYTF
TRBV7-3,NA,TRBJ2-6,CASSSDGGRANVLTF
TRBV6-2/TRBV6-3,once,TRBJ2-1,CASTPRGGLPYNEQFF
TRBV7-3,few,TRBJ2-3,CASSETGTDPDTQYF
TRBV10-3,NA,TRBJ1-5,CAIGTGKDQPQHF
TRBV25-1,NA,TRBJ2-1,CASSERAGSAYNEQFF
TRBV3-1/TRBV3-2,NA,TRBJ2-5,CASSQVGETQYF
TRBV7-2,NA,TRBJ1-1,CASSRDRAGNTEAFF
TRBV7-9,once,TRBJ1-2,CASSADINYGYTF
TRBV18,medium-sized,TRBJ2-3,CASSPDYLSTDTQYF
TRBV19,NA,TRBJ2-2,CASSMWQGSNGELFF
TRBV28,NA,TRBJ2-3,CASSSPRTADTQYF
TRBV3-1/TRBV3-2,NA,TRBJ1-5,CASSLPDRINQPQHF
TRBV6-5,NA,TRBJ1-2,CASRLGFNGVQSYTF
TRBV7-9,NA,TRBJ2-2,CASRQTANTGELFF
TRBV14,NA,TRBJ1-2,CASSQSRSGFYGYTF
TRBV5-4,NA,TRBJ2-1,CASSLDTRSDEQFF
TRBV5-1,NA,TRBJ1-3,CASSPTGGAGNTIYF
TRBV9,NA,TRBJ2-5,CASSVGGAGQETQYF
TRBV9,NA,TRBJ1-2,CASSATGINGGYTF
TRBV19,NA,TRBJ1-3,CASSIGGDGNTIYF
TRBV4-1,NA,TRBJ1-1,CASSQGDRATEAFF
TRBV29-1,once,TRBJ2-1,CSVELGVSNEQFF
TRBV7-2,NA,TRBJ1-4,CASSRETGRDIEKLFF
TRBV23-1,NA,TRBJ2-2,CASVGTGRTGELFF
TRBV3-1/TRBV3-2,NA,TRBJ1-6,CASSQGAWNNSPLHF
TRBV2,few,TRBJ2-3,CASTPGGPADTQYF
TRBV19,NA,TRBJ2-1,CASSMEGSHPGEQFF
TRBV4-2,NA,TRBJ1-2,CASSQEARSNYGYTF
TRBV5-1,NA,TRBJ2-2,CASSLAPERAGELFF
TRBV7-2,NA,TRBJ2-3,CASSLKRGITDTQYF
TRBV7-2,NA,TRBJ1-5,CASSLAQAENQPQHF
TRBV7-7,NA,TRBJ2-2,CASSPGVGYNTGELFF
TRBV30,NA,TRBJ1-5,CAWSRAVSNQPQHF
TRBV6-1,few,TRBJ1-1,CASGGDSSGNTEAFF
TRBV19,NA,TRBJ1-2,CASSIYGTVINYGYTF
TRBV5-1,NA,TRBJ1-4,CASSSVNRGSEKLFF
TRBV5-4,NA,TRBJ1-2,CASSFPGQGYGYTF
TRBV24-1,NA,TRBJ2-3,CATSDPASGSSTDTQYF
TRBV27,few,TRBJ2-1,CASSPFSGVIYNEQFF
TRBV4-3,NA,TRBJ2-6,CASSRAGQAGANVLTF
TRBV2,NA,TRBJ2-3,CASSEATPIRDTQYF
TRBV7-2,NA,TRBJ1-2,CASTPVRENYGYTF
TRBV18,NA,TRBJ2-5,CASSIGTGSETQYF
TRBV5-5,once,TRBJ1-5,CASSLEASWGNQPQHF
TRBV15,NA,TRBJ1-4,CATSRGEGRKLFF
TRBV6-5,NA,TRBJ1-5,CASSSDSTNQPQHF
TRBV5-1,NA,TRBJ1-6,CASSWDSYNSPLHF